This record concerns one T cell receptor beta chain sequence. No antigen is known for it. V was trimmed by 4 bases and J by 4 bases, leaving 11 bases between them. Germline CDR1 and CDR2: SGHRS and YFSETQ. The CDR3 runs to 14 residues. This record belongs to a study of blood T cells in healthy people across ages. Findings of the study overall: Underestimates were what the diversity estimates from one million T cells were considered to be.

Alongside a J-beta primer mix, a sample-barcoded 5' primer served in a second PCR lasting roughly 7 to 11 cycles. TCRdb reprocessed the 5' RACE reads via MiXCR and lists one record per CDR3 protein. This table has 600,000 to 850,000 distinct CDR3 sequences, about 25% appearing once. These data were also filed under a second study, of T cells of mothers and their children. Turning to that study: Reads recorded for TCR beta CDR3 numbered over 9.5 million per mother and around 3 million per child. The search for persistent microchimeric T cell clones detected none.

Sequencing was carried out using blood. The chain combines TRBV5-1 with TRBJ2-2; D is uncertain. The sequence came from a boy under 18 in good health. In nucleotides, the CDR3 is TGCGCCAGCAGCATGGACCCCGGCACCGGGGAGCTGTTTTTT. It is translated as CASSMDPGTGELFF.